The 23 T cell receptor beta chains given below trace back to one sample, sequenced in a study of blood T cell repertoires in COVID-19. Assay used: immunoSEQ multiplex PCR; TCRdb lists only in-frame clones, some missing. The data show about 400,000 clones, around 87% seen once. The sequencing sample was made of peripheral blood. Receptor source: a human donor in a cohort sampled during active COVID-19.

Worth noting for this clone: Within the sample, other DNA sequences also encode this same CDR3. The CDR3 DNA sequence: TGTGCCAGCAGCTTAGCCCCAGGGGGCGACTATGGCTACACCTTC. Translation: CASSLAPGGDYGYTF. The V call is TRBV7-8, the J call TRBJ1-2; TRBD1 matches at 8 bases. Germline values: CDR1 SGHVS, CDR2 FQNEAQ. CDR3 length: 15 amino acids. Unmatched junction bases numbered 3, after V lost 0 bases and J lost 3 bases.

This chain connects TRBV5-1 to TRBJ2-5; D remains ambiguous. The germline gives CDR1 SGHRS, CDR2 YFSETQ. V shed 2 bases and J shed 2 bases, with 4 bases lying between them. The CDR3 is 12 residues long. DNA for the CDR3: TGCGCCAGCAGCTTACAGCAAGAGACCCAGTACTTC. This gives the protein CASSLQQETQYF.

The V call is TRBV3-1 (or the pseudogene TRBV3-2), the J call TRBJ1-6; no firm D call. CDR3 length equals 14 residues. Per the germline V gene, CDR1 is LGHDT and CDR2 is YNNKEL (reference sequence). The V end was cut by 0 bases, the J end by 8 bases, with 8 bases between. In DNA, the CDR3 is TGTGCCAGCAGCCAAGAATCGAGAGATTCACCCCTCCACTTT. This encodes CASSQESRDSPLHF.

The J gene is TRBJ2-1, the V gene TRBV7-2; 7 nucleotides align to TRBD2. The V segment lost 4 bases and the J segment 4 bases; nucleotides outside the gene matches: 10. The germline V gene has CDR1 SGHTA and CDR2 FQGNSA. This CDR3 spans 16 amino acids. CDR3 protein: CASSYSSGGGYNEQFF. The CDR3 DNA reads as TGTGCCAGCAGCTACTCTAGCGGCGGGGGATACAATGAGCAGTTCTTC.

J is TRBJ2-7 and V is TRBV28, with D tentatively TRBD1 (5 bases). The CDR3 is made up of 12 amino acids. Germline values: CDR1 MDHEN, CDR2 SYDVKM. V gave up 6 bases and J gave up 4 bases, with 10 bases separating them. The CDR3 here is CASRDSVYEQYF. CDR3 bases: TGTGCCAGCAGAGACAGCGTATACGAGCAGTACTTC.

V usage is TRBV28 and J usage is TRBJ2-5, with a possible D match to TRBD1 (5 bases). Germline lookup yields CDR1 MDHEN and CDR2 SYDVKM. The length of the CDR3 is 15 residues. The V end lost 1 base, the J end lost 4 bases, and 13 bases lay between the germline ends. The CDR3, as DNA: TGTGCCAGCAGTTTATTAACTCAGGGAAGAGAGACCCAGTACTTC. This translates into CASSLLTQGRETQYF.

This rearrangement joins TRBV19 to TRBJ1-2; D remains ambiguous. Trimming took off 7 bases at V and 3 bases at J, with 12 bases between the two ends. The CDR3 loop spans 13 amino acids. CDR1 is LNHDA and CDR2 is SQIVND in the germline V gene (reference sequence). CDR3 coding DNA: TGTGCCAGTATAGGCGGAGTAGACTATGGCTACACCTTC. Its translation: CASIGGVDYGYTF.

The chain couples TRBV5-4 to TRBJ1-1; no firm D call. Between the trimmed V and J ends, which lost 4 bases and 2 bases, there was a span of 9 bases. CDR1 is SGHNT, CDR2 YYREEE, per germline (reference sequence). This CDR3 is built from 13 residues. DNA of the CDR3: TGTGCCAGCAGCACCACAGAAAACACTGAAGCTTTCTTT. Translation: CASSTTENTEAFF.

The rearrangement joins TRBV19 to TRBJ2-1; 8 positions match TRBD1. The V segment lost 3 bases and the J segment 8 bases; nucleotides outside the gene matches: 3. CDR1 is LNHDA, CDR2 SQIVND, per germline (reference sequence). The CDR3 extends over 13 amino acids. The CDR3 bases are TGTGCCAGTAGTATCGACAGGGGCTATGAGCAGTTCTTC. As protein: CASSIDRGYEQFF.

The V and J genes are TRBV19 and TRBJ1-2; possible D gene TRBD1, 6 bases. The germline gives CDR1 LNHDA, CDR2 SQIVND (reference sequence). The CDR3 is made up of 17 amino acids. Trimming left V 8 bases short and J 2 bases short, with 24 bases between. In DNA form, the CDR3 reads TGTGCCAGTTCTTTTCCCCGCTCCCGGACAGAGAACTATGGCTACACCTTC. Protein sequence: CASSFPRSRTENYGYTF.

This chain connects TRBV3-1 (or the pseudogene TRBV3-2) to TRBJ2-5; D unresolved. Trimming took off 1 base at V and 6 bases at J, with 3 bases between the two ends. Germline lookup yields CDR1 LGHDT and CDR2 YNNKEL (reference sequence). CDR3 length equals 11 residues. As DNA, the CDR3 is TGTGCCAGCAGCCAAGCTCAGACCCAGTACTTC. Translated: CASSQAQTQYF.

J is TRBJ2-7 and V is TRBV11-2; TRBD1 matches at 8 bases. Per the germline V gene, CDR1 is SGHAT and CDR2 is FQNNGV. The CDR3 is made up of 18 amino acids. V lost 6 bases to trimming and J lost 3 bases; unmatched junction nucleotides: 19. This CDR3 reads CASSFQGASCQPYYEQYF. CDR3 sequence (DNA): TGTGCCAGCAGTTTCCAGGGGGCTTCATGCCAACCCTACTACGAGCAGTACTTC.

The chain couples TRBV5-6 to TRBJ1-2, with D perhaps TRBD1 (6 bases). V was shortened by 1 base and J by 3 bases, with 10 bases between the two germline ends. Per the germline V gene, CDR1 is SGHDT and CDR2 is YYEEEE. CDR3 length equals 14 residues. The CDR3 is CASSLPGVHYGYTF. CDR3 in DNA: TGTGCCAGCAGCTTGCCAGGGGTACACTATGGCTACACCTTC.

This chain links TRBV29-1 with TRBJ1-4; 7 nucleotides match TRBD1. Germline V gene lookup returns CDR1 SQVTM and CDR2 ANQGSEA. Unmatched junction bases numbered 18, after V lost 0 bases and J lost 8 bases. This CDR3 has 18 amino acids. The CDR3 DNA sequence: TGCAGCGTTGAAGATGGGTCGACAGGGCTCGGGGTTTTGGAAAAACTGTTTTTT. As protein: CSVEDGSTGLGVLEKLFF.

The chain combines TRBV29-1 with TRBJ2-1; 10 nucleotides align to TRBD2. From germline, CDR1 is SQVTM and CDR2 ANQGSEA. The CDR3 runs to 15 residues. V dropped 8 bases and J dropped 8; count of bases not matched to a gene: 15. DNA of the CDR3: TGCAGCTCGTCTGAGCGGCTAGCGGGAGAGGATGAGCAGTTCTTC. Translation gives CSSSERLAGEDEQFF.

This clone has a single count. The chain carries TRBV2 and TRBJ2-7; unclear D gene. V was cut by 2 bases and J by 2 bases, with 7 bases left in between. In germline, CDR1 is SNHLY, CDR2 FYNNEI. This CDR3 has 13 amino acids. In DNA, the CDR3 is TGTGCCAGCAGTGAAACTATTCCCTACGAGCAGTACTTC. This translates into CASSETIPYEQYF.

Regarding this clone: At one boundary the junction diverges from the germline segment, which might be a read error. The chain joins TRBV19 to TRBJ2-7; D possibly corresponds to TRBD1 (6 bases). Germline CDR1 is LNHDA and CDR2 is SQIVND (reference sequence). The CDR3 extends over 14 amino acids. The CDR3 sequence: CASSPLGASDEQYF. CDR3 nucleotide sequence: TGTGCCAGTAGTCCCTTGGGGGCCTCCGACGAGCAGTACTTC.

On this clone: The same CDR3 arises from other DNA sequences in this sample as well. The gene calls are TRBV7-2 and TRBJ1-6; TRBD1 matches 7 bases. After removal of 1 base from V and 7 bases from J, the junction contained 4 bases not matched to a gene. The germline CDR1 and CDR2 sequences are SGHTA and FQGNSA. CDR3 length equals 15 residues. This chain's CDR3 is CASSLGQGVNSPLHF. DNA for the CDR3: TGTGCCAGCAGCTTAGGGCAGGGGGTAAATTCACCCCTCCACTTT.

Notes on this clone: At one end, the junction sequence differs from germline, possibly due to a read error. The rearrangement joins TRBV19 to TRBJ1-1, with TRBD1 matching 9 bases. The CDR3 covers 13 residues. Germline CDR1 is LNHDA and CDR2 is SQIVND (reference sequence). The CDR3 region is CASSTSGQGHAFF. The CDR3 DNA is TGTGCCAGTAGCACCTCGGGACAGGGTCACGCTTTTTTT.

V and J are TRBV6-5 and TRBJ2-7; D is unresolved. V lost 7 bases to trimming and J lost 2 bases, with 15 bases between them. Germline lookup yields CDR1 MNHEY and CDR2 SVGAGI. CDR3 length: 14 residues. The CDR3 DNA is TGTGCCAGCACGGTCCTGGCAGGCCCCTACGAGCAGTACTTC. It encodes CASTVLAGPYEQYF.

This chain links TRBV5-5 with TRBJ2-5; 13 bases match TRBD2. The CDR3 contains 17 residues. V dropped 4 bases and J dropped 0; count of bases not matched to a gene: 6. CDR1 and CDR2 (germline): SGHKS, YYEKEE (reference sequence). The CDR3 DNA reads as TGTGCCAGCAGCCGACACGGGACTAGCGGGAACCAAGAGACCCAGTACTTC. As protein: CASSRHGTSGNQETQYF.

The CDR3 sequence: CASSLEIMNTEAFF. DNA for the CDR3: TGTGCCAGCAGCTTGGAAATCATGAACACTGAAGCTTTCTTT. The rearrangement uses TRBV5-5 and TRBJ1-1, with no clear D. This CDR3 has 14 residues. Trimming left V 0 bases short and J 0 bases short, with 6 bases between. Germline CDR1 and CDR2: SGHKS and YYEKEE (reference sequence).

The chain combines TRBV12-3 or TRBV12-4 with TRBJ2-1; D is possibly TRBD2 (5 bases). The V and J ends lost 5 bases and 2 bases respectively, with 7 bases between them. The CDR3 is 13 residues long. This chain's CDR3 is CASSERTYNEQFF. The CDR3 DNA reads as TGTGCCAGCAGTGAGCGGACCTACAATGAGCAGTTCTTC.